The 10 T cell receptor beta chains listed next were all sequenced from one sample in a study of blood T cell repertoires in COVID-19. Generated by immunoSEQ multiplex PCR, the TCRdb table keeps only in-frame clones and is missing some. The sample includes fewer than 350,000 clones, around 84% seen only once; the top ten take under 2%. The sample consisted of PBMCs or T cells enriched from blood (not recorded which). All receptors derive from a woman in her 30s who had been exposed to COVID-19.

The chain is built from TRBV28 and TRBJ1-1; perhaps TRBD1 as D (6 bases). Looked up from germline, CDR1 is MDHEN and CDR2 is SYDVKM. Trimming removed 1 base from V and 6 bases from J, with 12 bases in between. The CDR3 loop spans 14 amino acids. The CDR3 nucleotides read TGTGCCAGCAGTTTATCTGGGACACCCCCTGAAGCTTTCTTT. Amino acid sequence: CASSLSGTPPEAFF. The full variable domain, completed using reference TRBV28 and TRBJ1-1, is DVKVTQSSRYLVKRTGEKVFLECVQDMDHENMFWYRQDPGLGLRLIYFSYDVKMKEKGDIPEGYSVSREKKERFSLILESASTNQTSMYLCASSLSGTPPEAFFGQGTRLTVV.

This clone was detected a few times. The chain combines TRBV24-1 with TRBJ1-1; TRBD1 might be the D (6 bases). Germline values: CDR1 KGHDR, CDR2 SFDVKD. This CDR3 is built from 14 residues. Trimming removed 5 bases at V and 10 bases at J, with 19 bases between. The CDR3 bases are TGTGCCACCAGTGGATTGGGGGCTGGTGATACAGCTTTCTTT. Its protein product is CATSGLGAGDTAFF.

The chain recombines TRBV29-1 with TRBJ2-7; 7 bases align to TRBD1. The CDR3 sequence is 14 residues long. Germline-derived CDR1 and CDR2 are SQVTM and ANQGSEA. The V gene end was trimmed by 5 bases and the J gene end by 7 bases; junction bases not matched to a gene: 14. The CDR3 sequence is CSVSFSATGQEQYF. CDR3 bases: TGCAGCGTTTCCTTTTCCGCGACAGGGCAAGAGCAGTACTTC.

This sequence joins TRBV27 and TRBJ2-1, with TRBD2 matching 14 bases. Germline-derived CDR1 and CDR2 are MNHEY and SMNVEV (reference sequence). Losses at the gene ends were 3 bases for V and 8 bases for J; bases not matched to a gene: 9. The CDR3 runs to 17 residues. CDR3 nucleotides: TGTGCCAGCAGTTTGGCAGCAGGGGGACTAGCGGGAGATGAGCAGTTCTTC. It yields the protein CASSLAAGGLAGDEQFF.

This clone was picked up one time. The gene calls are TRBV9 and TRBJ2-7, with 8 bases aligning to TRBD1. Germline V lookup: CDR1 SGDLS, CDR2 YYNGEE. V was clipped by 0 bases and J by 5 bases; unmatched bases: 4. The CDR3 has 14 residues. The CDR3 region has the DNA TGTGCCAGCAGCGTAGACAGGGGGACGAACGAGCAGTACTTC. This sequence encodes CASSVDRGTNEQYF.

The CDR3 DNA sequence: TGTGCCAGCCGGACCCTCCCCGGGAGCTCAGATACGCAGTATTTT. This codes for CASRTLPGSSDTQYF. The chain links TRBV27 to TRBJ2-3, with D maybe TRBD2 (6 bases). From germline, CDR1 is MNHEY and CDR2 SMNVEV (reference sequence). This CDR3 is 15 amino acids long. V was shortened by 8 bases and J by 4 bases, with 19 bases between the two germline ends.

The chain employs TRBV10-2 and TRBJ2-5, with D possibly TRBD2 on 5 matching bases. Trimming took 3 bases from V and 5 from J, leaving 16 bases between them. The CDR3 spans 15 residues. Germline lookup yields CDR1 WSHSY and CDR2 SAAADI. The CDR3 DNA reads TGCGCCAGCAGTGAAGGGTTGGGTAGCGTTGAGACCCAGTACTTC. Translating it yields CASSEGLGSVETQYF.

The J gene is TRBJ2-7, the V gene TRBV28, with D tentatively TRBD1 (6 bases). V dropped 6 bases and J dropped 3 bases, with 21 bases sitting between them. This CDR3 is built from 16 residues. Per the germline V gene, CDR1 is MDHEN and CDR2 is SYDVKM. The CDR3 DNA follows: TGTGCCAGCAGCCCACCCGCAGGGGCTGATTTCTACGAGCAGTACTTC. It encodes CASSPPAGADFYEQYF.

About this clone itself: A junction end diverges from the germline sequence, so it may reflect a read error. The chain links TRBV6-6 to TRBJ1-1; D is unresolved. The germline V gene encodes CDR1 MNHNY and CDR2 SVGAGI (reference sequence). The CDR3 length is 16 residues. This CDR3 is CASSDSLARRNTEAFF. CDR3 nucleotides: TGTGCCAGCAGTGACTCTCTAGCTCGGAGGAACACTGAAGCTTTCTTT.

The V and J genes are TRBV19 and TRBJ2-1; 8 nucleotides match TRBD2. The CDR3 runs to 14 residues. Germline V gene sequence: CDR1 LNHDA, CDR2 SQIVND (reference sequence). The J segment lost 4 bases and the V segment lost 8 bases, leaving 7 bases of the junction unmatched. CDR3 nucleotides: TGTGCCAGTGGAGCACTAGCGGATTACAATGAGCAGTTCTTC. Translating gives CASGALADYNEQFF.